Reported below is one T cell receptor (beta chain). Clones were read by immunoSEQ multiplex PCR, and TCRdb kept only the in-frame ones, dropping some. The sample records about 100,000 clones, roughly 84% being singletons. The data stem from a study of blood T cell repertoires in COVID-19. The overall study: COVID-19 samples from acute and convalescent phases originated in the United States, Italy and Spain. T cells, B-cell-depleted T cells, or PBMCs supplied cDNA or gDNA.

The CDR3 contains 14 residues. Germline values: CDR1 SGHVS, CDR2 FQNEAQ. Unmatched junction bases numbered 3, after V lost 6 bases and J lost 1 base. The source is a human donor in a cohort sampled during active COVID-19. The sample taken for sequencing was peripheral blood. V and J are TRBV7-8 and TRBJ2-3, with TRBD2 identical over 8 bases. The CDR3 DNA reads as TGTGCCAGCAGGGGAGCGGGAGGCACAGATACGCAGTATTTT. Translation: CASRGAGGTDTQYF. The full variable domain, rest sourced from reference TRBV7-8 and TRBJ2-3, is GAGVSQSPRYKVAKRGQDVALRCDPISGHVSLFWYQQALGQGPEFLTYFQNEAQLDKSGLPSDRFFAERPEGSVSTLKIQRTQQEDSAVYLCASRGAGGTDTQYFGPGTRLTVL.